This T cell receptor (beta chain) was recovered during a study of spatial heterogeneity in lung cancer. Every TCR cDNA molecule bore a unique molecular identifier. TCRdb independently ran MiXCR on the 5' RACE reads; one entry per CDR3 protein. Of more than 75,000 distinct CDR3 sequences listed, roughly 12% are singletons. Time point given: sample taken at primary tumor resection. Sequencing was performed on whole RNA extracted from tumor and nontumor lung tissue, or from frozen PBMC, and the material was left unsorted. Deletions cut 6 bases from V and 3 bases from J, with 17 bases between. Per the germline V gene, CDR1 is SQVTM and CDR2 is ANQGSEA. This CDR3 is built from 14 residues. This clonotype was observed a few times.

The rearrangement uses TRBV29-1 and TRBJ1-1; a possible D gene is TRBD1 (5 bases). Sequencing was performed on PBMCs, taken at surgery. The TCR sequence derives from a male donor with early-stage non-small cell lung cancer. CDR3 nucleotides: TGCAGCGTGACAAACGGGGGAGGAGACACTGAAGCTTTCTTT. Its translation is CSVTNGGGDTEAFF.